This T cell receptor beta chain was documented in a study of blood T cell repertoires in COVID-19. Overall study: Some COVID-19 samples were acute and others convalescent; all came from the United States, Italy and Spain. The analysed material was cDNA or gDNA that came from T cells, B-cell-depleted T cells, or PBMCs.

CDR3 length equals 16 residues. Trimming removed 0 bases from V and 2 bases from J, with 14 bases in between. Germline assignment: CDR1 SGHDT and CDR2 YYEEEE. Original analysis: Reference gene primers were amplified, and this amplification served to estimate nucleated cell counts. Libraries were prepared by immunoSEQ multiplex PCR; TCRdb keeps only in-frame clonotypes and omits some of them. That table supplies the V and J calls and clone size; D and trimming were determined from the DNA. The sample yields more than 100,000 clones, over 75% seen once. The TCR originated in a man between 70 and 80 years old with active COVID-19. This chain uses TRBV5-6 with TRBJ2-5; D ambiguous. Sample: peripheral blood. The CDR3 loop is CASSLGLGTTQETQYF. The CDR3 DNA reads TGTGCCAGCAGCTTGGGACTGGGTACCACGCAAGAGACCCAGTACTTC.